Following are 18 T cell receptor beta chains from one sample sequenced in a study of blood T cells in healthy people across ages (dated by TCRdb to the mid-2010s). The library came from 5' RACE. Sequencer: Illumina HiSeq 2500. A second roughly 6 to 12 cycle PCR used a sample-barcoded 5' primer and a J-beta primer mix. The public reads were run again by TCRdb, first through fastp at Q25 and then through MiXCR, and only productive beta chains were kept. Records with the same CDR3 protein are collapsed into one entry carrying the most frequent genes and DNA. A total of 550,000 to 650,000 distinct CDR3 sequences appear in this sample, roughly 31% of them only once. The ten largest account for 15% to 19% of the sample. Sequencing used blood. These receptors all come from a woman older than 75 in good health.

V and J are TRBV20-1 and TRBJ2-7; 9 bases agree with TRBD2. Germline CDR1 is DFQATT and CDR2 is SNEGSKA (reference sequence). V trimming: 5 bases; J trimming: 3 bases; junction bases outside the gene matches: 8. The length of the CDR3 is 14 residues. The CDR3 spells CSAGRGREGYEQYF. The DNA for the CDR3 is TGCAGTGCTGGGAGGGGGCGGGAGGGCTACGAGCAGTACTTC.

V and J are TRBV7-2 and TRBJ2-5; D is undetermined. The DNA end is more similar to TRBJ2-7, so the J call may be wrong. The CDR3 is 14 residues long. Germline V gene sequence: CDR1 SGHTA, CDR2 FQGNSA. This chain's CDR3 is CASSPVGSANEQYF. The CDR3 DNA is TGTGCCAGCAGCCCCGTGGGATCCGCCAACGAGCAGTACTTC.

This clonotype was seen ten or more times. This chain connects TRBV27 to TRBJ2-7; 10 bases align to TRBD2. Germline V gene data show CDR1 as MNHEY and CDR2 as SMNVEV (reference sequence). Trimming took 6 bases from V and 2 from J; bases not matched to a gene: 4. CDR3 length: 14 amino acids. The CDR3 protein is CASSLTSGAYEQYF. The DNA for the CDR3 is TGTGCCAGCAGCTTAACTAGCGGGGCCTACGAGCAGTACTTC.

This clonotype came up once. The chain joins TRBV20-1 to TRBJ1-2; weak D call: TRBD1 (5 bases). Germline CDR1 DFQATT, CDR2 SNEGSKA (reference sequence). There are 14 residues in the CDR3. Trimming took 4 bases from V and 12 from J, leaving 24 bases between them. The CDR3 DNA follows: TGCAGTGCTAAGGGTCTGGCAGGGAATAAGCTAGACACCTTC. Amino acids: CSAKGLAGNKLDTF.

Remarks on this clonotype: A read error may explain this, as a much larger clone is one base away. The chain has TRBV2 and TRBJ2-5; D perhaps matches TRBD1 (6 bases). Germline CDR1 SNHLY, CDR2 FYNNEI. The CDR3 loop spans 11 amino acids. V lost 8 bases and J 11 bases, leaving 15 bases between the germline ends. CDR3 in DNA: TGTGCCAGCCGACTACAGGGTGAGCAGTACTTC. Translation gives CASRLQGEQYF. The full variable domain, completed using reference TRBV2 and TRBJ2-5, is EPEVTQTPSHQVTQMGQEVILRCVPISNHLYFYWYRQILGQKVEFLVSFYNNEISEKSEIFDDQFSVERPDGSNFTLKIRSTKLEDSAMYFCASRLQGEQYFGPGTRLLVL.

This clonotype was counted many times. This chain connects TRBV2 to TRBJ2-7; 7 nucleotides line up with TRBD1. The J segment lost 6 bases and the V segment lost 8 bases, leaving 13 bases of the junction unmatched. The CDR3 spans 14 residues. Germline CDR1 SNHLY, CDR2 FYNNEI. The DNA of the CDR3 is TGTGCCAGCTTTTGGGCCGACAGGGAGAGCGAGCAGTACTTC. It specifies CASFWADRESEQYF.

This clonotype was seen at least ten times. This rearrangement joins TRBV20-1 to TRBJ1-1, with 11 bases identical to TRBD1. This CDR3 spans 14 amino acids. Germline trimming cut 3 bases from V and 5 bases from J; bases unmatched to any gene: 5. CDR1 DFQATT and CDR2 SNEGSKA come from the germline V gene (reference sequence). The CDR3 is CSARRTGGRTEAFF. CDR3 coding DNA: TGCAGTGCTAGGCGGACAGGGGGCAGGACTGAAGCTTTCTTT.

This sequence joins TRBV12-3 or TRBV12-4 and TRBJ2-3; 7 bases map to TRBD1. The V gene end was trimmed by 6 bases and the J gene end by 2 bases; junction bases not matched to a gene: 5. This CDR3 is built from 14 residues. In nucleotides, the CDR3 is TGTGCCAGCAGCAAAGGACAGGTCACAGATACGCAGTATTTT. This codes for CASSKGQVTDTQYF.

The CDR3 nucleotides read TGTGCCAGCAGTTTATCTGGCGGGGAGCTGTTTTTT. Translating it yields CASSLSGGELFF. This chain joins TRBV27 and TRBJ2-2; D not certain. V was pared by 0 bases and J by 7 bases, with 3 bases between. The germline CDR1 and CDR2 sequences are MNHEY and SMNVEV (reference sequence). The CDR3 contains 12 residues.

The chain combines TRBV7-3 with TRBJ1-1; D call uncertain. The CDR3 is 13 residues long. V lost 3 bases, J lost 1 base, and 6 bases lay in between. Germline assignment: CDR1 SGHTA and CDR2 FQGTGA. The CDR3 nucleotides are TGTGCCAGCAGCTTCCATACGAACACTGAAGCTTTCTTT. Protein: CASSFHTNTEAFF.

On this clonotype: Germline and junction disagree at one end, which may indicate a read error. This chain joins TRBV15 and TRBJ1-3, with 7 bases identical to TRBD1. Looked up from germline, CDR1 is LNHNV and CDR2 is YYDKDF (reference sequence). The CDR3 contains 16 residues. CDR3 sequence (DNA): TGTGCCACCAGCAGGACAGGGTCGGGGACTGGAAGCACCATATATTTT. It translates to CATSRTGSGTGSTIYF.

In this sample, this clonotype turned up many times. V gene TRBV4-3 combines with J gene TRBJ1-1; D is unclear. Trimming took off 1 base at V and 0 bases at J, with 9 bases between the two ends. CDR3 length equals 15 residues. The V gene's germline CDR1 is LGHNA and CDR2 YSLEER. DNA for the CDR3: TGCGCCAGCAGCCAAGGGGTAGTTATGAACACTGAAGCTTTCTTT. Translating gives CASSQGVVMNTEAFF.

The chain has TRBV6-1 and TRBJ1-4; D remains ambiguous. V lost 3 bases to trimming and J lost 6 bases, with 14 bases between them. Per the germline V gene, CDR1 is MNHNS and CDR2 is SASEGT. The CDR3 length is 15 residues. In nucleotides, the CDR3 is TGTGCCAGCAGTGACTTTCTGGGCGGGGATGAAAAACTGTTTTTT. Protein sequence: CASSDFLGGDEKLFF.

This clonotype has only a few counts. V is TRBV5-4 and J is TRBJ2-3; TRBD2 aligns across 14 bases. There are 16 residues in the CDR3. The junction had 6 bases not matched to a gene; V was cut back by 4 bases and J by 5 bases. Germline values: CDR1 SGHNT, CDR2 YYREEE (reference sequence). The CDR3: CASSGGLAGAGDTQYF. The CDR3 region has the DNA TGTGCCAGCAGCGGGGGACTAGCGGGGGCGGGAGATACGCAGTATTTT. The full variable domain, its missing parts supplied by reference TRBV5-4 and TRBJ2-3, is ETGVTQSPTHLIKTRGQQVTLRCSSQSGHNTVSWYQQALGQGPQFIFQYYREEENGRGNFPPRFSGLQFPNYSSELNVNALELDDSALYLCASSGGLAGAGDTQYFGPGTRLTVL.

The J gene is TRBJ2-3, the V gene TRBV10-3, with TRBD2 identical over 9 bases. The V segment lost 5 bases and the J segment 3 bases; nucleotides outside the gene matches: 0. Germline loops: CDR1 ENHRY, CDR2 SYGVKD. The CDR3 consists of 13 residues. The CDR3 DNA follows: TGTGCCATCAGTAGCGGGGGGACAGATACGCAGTATTTT. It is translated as CAISSGGTDTQYF.

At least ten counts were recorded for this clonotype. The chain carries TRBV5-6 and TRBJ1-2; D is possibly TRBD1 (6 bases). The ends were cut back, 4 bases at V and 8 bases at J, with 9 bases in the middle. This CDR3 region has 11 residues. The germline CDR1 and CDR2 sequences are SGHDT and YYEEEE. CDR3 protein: CASSRRGGYTF. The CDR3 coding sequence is TGTGCCAGCAGCCGCAGGGGAGGCTACACCTTC. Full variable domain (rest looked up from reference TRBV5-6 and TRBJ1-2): DAGVTQSPTHLIKTRGQQVTLRCSPKSGHDTVSWYQQALGQGPQFIFQYYEEEERQRGNFPDRFSGHQFPNYSSELNVNALLLGDSALYLCASSRRGGYTFGSGTRLTVV.

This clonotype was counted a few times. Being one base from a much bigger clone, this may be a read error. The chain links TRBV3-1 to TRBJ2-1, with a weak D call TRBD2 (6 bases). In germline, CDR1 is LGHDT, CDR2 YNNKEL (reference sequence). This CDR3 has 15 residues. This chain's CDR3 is CANSQDEEGYNEQFF. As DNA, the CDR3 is TGTGCCAACAGCCAAGATGAGGAGGGGTACAATGAGCAGTTCTTC.

The CDR3 reads CAIRSPERDEQYF. CDR3 nucleotide sequence: TGTGCCATCAGGTCCCCGGAAAGAGATGAGCAGTACTTC. This chain links TRBV10-3 with TRBJ2-5, with D unclear. The length of the CDR3 is 13 residues. Germline loops: CDR1 ENHRY, CDR2 SYGVKD. Trimming shortened V by 6 bases and J by 11 bases, and 19 bases separated the two germline ends.